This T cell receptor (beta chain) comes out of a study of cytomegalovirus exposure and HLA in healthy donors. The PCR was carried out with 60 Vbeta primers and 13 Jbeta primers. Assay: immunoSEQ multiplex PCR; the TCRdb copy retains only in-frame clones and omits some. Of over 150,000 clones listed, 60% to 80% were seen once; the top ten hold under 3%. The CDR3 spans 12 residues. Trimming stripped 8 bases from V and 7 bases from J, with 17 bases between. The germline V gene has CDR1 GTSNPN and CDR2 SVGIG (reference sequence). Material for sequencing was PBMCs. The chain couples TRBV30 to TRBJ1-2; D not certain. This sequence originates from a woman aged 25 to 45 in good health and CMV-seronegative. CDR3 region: CARYPEGGGYTF. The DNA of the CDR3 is TGTGCCCGTTATCCTGAGGGAGGTGGCTACACCTTC.